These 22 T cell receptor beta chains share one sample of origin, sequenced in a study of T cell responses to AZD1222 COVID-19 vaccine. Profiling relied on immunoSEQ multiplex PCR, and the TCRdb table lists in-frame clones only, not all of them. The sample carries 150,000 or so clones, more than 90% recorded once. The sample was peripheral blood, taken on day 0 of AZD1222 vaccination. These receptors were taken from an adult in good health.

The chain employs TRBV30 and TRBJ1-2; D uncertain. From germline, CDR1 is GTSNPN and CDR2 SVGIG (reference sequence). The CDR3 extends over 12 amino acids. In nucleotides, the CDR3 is TGTTCGGGTCAGGATCTCCACTATGGCTACACCTTC. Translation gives CSGQDLHYGYTF.

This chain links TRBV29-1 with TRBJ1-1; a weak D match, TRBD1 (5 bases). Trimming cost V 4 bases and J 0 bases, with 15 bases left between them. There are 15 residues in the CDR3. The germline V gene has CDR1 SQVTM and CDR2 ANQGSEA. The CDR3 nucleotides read TGCAGCGTTGGTGGCAGGGTAGGGATGAACACTGAAGCTTTCTTT. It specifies CSVGGRVGMNTEAFF.

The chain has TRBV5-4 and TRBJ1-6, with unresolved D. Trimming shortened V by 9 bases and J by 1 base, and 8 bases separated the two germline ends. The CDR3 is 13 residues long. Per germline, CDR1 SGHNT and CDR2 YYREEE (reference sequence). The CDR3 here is CATRRSYNSPLHF. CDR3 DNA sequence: TGTGCCACCCGCAGGTCCTATAATTCACCCCTCCACTTT.

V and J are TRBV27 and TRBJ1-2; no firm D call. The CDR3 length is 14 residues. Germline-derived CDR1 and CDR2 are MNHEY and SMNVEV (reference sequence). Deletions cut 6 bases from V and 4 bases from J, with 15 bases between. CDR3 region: CASRRLEGIYGYTF. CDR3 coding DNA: TGTGCCAGCAGGCGTTTGGAGGGAATCTATGGCTACACCTTC.

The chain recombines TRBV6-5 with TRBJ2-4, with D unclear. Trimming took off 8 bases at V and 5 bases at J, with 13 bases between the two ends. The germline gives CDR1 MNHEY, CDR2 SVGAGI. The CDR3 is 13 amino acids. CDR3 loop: CASGQLGQNIQYF. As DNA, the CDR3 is TGTGCCAGCGGTCAGCTGGGCCAAAACATTCAGTACTTC.

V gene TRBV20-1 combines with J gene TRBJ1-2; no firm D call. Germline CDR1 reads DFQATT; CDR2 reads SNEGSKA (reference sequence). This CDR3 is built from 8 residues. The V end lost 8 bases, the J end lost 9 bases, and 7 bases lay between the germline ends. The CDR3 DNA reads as TGCAGTCTCGGACGCTACACCTTC. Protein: CSLGRYTF.

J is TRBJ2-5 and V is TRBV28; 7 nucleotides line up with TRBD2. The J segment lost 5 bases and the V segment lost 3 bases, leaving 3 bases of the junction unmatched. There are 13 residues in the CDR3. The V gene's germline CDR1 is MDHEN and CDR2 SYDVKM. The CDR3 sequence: CASSFGRRETQYF. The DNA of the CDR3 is TGTGCCAGCAGTTTCGGGAGGCGGGAGACCCAGTACTTC.

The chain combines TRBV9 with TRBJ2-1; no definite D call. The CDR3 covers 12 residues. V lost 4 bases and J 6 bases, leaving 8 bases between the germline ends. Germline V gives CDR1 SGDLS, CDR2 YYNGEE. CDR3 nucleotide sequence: TGTGCCAGCAGCTCCCCCCCCAATGAGCAGTTCTTC. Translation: CASSSPPNEQFF.

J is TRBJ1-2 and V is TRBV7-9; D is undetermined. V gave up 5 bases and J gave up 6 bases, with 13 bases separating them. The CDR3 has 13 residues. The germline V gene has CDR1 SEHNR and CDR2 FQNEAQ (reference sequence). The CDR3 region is CASSPRARDGYTF. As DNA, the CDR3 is TGTGCCAGCAGCCCTCGGGCTCGGGATGGCTACACCTTC.

The CDR3 region is CASRIRETQYF. The CDR3 nucleotides read TGTGCCAGCAGGATAAGAGAGACCCAGTACTTC. The chain carries TRBV25-1 and TRBJ2-5; unclear D gene. Germline values: CDR1 MGHDK, CDR2 SYGVNS. Between the trimmed V and J ends, which lost 6 bases and 4 bases, there was a span of 6 bases. The CDR3 spans 11 residues. The full variable domain, completed using reference TRBV25-1 and TRBJ2-5, is EADIYQTPRYLVIGTGKKITLECSQTMGHDKMYWYQQDPGMELHLIHYSYGVNSTEKGDLSSESTVSRIRTEHFPLTLESARPSHTSQYLCASRIRETQYFGPGTRLLVL.

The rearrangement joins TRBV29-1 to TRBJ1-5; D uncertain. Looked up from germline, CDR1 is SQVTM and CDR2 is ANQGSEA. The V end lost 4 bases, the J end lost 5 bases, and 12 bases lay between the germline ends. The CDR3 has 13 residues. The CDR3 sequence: CSVGPGLDQPQHF. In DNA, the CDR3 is TGCAGCGTTGGCCCCGGGTTGGATCAGCCCCAGCATTTT.

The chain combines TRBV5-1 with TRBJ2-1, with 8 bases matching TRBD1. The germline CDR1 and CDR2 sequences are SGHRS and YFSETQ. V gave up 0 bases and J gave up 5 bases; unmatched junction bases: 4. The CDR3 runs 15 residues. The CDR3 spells CASSLGGTGNNEQFF. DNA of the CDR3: TGCGCCAGCAGCTTGGGAGGGACAGGTAACAATGAGCAGTTCTTC.

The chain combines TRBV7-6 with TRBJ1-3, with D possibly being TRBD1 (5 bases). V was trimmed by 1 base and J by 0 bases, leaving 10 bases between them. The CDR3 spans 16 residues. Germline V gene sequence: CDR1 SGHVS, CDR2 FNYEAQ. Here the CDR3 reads CASSLGSRGSGNTIYF. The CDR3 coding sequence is TGTGCCAGCAGCTTAGGGTCAAGGGGCTCTGGAAACACCATATATTTT.

This CDR3 reads CASSPGGNQPQHF. The CDR3 bases are TGTGCCAGCAGCCCGGGGGGAAATCAGCCCCAGCATTTT. The J gene is TRBJ1-5, the V gene TRBV7-9; D is perhaps TRBD1 (5 bases). The CDR3 consists of 13 residues. V gave up 5 bases and J gave up 4 bases, with 9 bases separating them. Germline V gives CDR1 SEHNR, CDR2 FQNEAQ (reference sequence).

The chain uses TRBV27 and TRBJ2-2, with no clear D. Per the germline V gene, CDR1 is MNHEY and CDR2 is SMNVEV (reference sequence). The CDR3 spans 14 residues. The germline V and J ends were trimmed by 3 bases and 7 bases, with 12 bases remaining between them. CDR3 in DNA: TGTGCCAGCAGTTTCCTCCCGGTGGTCGGGGAGCTGTTTTTT. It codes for CASSFLPVVGELFF.

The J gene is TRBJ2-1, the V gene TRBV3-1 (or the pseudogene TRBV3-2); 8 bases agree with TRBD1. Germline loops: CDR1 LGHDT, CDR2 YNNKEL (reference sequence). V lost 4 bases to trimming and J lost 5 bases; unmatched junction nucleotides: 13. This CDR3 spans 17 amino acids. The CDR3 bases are TGTGCCAGCAGCCTACACGTTAGGCAGGGGGCGGACAATGAGCAGTTCTTC. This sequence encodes CASSLHVRQGADNEQFF.

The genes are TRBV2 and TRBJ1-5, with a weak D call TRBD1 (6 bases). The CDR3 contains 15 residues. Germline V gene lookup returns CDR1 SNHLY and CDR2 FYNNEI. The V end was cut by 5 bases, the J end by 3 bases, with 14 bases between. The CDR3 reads CASSLRQATNQPQHF. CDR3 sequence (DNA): TGTGCCAGCAGTCTACGACAGGCAACCAATCAGCCCCAGCATTTT.

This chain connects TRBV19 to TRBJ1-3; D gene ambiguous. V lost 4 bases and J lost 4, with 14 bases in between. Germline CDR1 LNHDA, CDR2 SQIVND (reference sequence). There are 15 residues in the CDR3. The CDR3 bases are TGTGCCAGTAGTACCAGTGGGCTGGCCGGAAACACCATATATTTT. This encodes CASSTSGLAGNTIYF. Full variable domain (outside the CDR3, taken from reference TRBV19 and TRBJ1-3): DGGITQSPKYLFRKEGQNVTLSCEQNLNHDAMYWYRQDPGQGLRLIYYSQIVNDFQKGDIAEGYSVSREKKESFPLTVTSAQKNPTAFYLCASSTSGLAGNTIYFGEGSWLTVV.

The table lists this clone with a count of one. The CDR3 DNA sequence: TGTGCCAGCAGCTTGACTCTTTCGAACACTGAAGCTTTCTTT. Translated, it gives CASSLTLSNTEAFF. V usage is TRBV7-8 and J usage is TRBJ1-1; D unresolved. V was pared by 3 bases and J by 1 base, with 9 bases between. The CDR3 is made up of 14 amino acids. CDR1 is SGHVS and CDR2 is FQNEAQ in the germline V gene.

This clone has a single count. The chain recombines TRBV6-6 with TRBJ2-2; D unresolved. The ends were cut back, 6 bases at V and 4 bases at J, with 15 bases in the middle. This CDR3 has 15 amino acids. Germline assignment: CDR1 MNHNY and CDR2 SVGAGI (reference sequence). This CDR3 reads CASSQRGRSTGELFF. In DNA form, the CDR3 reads TGTGCCAGCAGCCAACGCGGTAGGAGCACCGGGGAGCTGTTTTTT.

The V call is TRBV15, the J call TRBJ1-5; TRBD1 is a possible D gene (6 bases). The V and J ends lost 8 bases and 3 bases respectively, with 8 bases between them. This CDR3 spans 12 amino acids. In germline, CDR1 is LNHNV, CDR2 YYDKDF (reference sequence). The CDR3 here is CATRQANQPQHF. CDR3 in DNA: TGTGCCACCCGACAGGCCAATCAGCCCCAGCATTTT.

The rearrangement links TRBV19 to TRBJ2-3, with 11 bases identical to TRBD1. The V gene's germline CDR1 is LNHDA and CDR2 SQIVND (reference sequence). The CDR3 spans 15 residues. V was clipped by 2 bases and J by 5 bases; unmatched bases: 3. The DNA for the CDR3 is TGTGCCAGTAGTATATTCGGGACAGGGGGAGATACGCAGTATTTT. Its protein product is CASSIFGTGGDTQYF.